This entry is about one T cell receptor beta chain. Its target is not known. Per germline, CDR1 MDHEN and CDR2 SYDVKM. V was clipped by 6 bases and J by 7 bases, with 13 bases between them. The CDR3 extends over 13 amino acids. Assay used: immunoSEQ multiplex PCR; TCRdb lists only in-frame clones, some missing. The sample has 900,000 to 1,200,000 clones, around 82% seen once. This specimen comes from a study of shared clonotypes between healthy human individuals. Study context: CD4 naive cells filled three plates per donor, CD4 memory three, CD8 naive two and CD8 memory one. Study-wide results and caveats: Naive subsets generally had larger estimated richness than memory subsets.

This receptor was taken from a man aged 18 to 35 in good health. Some clones in this sample may be carry-over from other donors' samples. The sequenced sample was memory CD4+ T cells from PBMCs. Described subset: CD45RA-negative fraction. The rearrangement uses TRBV28 and TRBJ1-5; possible D gene TRBD1, 5 bases. Written as DNA, the CDR3 is TGTGCCAGCAGACCCGCAGGGAAACAGCCCCAGCATTTT. Its protein is CASRPAGKQPQHF. The complete variable domain, with remaining parts taken from reference TRBV28 and TRBJ1-5, reads DVKVTQSSRYLVKRTGEKVFLECVQDMDHENMFWYRQDPGLGLRLIYFSYDVKMKEKGDIPEGYSVSREKKERFSLILESASTNQTSMYLCASRPAGKQPQHFGDGTRLSIL.